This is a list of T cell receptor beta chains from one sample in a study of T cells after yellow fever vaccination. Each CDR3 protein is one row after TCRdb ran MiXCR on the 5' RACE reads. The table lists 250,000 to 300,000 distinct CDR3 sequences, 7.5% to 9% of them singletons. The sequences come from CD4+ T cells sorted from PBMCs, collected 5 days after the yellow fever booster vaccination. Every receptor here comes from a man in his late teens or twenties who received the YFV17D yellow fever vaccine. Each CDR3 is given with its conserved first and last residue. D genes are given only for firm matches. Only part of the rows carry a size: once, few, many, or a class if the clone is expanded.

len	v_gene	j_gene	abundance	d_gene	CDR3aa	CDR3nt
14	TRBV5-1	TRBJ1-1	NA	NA	CASSEGTANSEAFF	TGCGCCAGCAGCGAGGGGACGGCGAACTCTGAAGCTTTCTTT
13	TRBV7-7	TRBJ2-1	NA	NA	CASSLDGHNEQFF	TGTGCTAGCAGCTTAGACGGGCACAATGAGCAGTTCTTC
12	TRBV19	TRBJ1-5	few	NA	CASSWGSQPQHF	TGTGCCAGTAGTTGGGGGTCTCAGCCCCAGCATTTT
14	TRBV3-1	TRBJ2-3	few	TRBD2	CASTQSLAVDTQYF	TGTGCCAGCACCCAGAGCCTAGCGGTAGATACGCAGTATTTT
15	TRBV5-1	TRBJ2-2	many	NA	CASSLAGENTGELFF	TGCGCCAGCAGCTTGGCCGGGGAGAACACCGGGGAGCTGTTTTTT
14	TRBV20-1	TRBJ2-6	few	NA	CSARDRAGANVLTF	TGCAGTGCTAGAGACAGGGCTGGGGCCAACGTCCTGACTTTC
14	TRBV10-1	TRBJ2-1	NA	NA	CASSAGPTEGEQFF	TGCGCCAGCAGTGCAGGGCCTACCGAAGGTGAGCAGTTCTTC
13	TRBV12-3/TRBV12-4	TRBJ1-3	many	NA	CASSLVSGNTIYF	TGTGCCAGCAGTTTAGTCTCTGGAAACACCATATATTTT
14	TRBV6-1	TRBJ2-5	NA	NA	CASSGLVAGETQYF	TGTGCCAGCAGTGGACTAGTGGCGGGGGAGACCCAGTACTTC
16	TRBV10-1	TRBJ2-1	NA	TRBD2	CASSDDLPGLAGRQFF	TGCGCCAGCAGTGACGACCTTCCTGGACTAGCGGGGAGGCAGTTCTTC
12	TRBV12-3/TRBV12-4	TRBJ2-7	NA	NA	CASSSLRGQQYF	TGTGCCAGCAGTTCCCTCCGGGGCCAGCAGTACTTC
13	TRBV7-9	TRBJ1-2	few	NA	CASMEQGSYGYTF	TGTGCCAGCATGGAGCAGGGGAGCTATGGCTACACCTTC